Sequencing of this TCR beta chain was carried out in a study of radiation and T cells in renal cell carcinoma (dated by TCRdb to 2018 to 2020). A note on the overall study: The samples were obtained from a clinical trial, where primary renal cell carcinomas were treated with 15 Gy stereotactic body radiation therapy and then removed by nephrectomy 4 weeks afterward. A total of roughly 53 samples underwent TCR beta sequencing, made up of about 25 tumors and roughly 27 peripheral blood samples. A total of 4,016,671 unique CDR3 nucleotide sequences, encoding 2.5 million to 3 million unique CDR3 amino acid sequences, were found across all 50 or so samples.

Study-wide conclusions, independent of this receptor: With a single-armed trial design, the study had no way to address how radiation dose or scheduling affects the TCR repertoire. Top tumor clonotypes rose in blood from baseline to 2 weeks post-radiation, then contracted by 4 weeks, suggesting transient expansion of tumor-resident clones. Because pretreatment tumor biopsies were not available, the study could not determine whether clonotypes were already present within the tumor at baseline. Dynamics of the blood repertoire were not tracked past 4 weeks after treatment.

The CDR3 numbers 14 residues from cysteine through phenylalanine. The sequence is cut down to CDR3 DNA, 42 bases in frame from base 1. Sequences LGHNA (CDR1) and YNFKEQ (CDR2) are obtained from the germline V gene. From V the trimming removes 4 bases and from J it removes 4 bases, while the gene matches leave 5 bases of the junction unaccounted for. This clone was counted a few times. Its specific antigen is unknown. Per-base quality was not reported, and no clone a single base away is much larger than it. In light of the paper, this sample's time point label describes: blood 2 weeks post-SBRT. The sample's treatment or condition label is to be understood as: 15 Gy SBRT to primary tumor, nephrectomy 4 weeks later. Serial peripheral blood from radiation-treated patients was sampled at baseline, 2 weeks and 4 weeks after SBRT to track tumor-enriched clonotypes. Renal cell carcinoma with clear cell pathology was present in all patients. The QIAamp DNA Blood Mini Kit (Qiagen) was used to prepare genomic DNA for TCR sequencing. The analyses included only samples that passed all quality control checks.

TCR beta libraries were generated from genomic DNA with the immunoSEQ kit, following the manufacturer's recommendations. Library preparation used a first multiplex PCR with proprietary primers, then a second PCR adding unique barcodes, with bead cleanups after each round. A kit-provided positive control reaction and a negative control reaction were included in every sample batch. The final libraries were assessed on an Agilent 4200 TapeStation D1000 ScreenTape, pooled by volume, and quantified by qPCR. An Illumina NextSeq500 fitted with a MidOutput 150-cycle cartridge performed the sequencing, running 156 Read1 cycles and 15 Index1 cycles with the kit's custom primers. The pooled library was loaded at 0.85 to 1 pM, with an approximately 20% PhiX control spiked in. The authors' pipeline ran thus. Vendor-processed data were analyzed in R, and a clonotype was defined as all T cells sharing the same CDR3 nucleotide sequence. For clone abundance analyses, frequencies were normalized to the 10,000 most abundant clones per sample. Public T cell clones, which averaged fewer than five per sample, were removed prior to analysis. An abundance difference of at least 32-fold between compartments was the criterion for calling clonotypes tumor-enriched or baseline blood-enriched. A beta-binomial differential abundance model was used to identify clonotypes that were expanded or contracted between blood time points. Similarity between tumor and blood repertoires was quantified using the Baroni-Urbani and Buser coefficient, and groups were compared with two-tailed Wilcoxon tests in R. TCRdb stores this immuneACCESS table with in-frame sequences only. Part of the clones is absent; in the studies checked, under half of the shortfall reflects unresolved V genes, and no reason is known for the rest. V and J calls and clone size are those listed in that table; D and trimming were worked out from the DNA. The sample yields some 150,000 clones; approximately 86% were counted once. The top ten clones comprise 10% to 15% of the sample.

The rearrangement combines TRBV4-2 with TRBJ2-5; TRBD2 fits 8 bases in the junction. The sequencing used blood, collected from a patient whose treatment included radiotherapy and nephrectomy. This TCR was sampled from a woman in her 50s with renal cell carcinoma. The nucleotide sequence is given as TGTGCCAGCAGCCCCGGGACTAGGGGAGAGACCCAGTACTTC. This yields the protein CASSPGTRGETQYF.